This passage covers 25 T cell receptor beta chains from one sample sequenced in a study of blood T cell repertoires in COVID-19 (dated by TCRdb to about 2020). Library generation was performed with the immunoSEQ multiplex PCR assay. TCRdb retrieved this table from immuneACCESS and kept in-frame rearrangements only. Not all clones are present; in checked studies, unresolved V genes account for under half, and no reason is known for the remainder. The sample has roughly 330,000 clones on record, around four fifths of them singletons. The ten top clones hold roughly 1.1% of the sample. The sequencing input was peripheral blood. These TCRs come from a woman in her fifties or sixties with acute or convalescent COVID-19.

The chain is built from TRBV27 and TRBJ1-4; 11 bases are a match to TRBD1. The CDR3 runs to 14 residues. CDR1 and CDR2 (germline): MNHEY, SMNVEV (reference sequence). The trim removed 8 bases at V and 7 bases at J, leaving 6 bases unmatched. CDR3 loop: CASGWTGGGEKLFF. CDR3 in DNA: TGTGCCAGCGGTTGGACAGGGGGCGGTGAAAAACTGTTTTTT.

This sequence joins TRBV11-2 and TRBJ2-2, with D tentatively TRBD1 (5 bases). V was pared by 3 bases and J by 5 bases, with 13 bases between. This CDR3 comprises 15 residues. Germline CDR1 is SGHAT and CDR2 is FQNNGV. The CDR3 here is CASSFARTFTGELFF. CDR3 nucleotides: TGTGCCAGCAGCTTCGCGAGGACATTTACCGGGGAGCTGTTTTTT.

The rearrangement joins TRBV5-6 to TRBJ1-6; a weak D match, TRBD1 (5 bases). Germline-derived CDR1 and CDR2 are SGHDT and YYEEEE. V was clipped by 0 bases and J by 6 bases, with 7 bases between them. This CDR3 is built from 14 residues. The CDR3 coding sequence is TGTGCCAGCAGCTTGGACAGGATTAATTCACCCCTCCACTTT. This gives the protein CASSLDRINSPLHF.

Concerning this clone: At one end, the junction sequence differs from germline, possibly due to a read error. This chain connects TRBV5-6 to TRBJ1-3; D not certain. Germline assignment: CDR1 SGHDT and CDR2 YYEEEE. This CDR3 spans 14 amino acids. This CDR3 is CASSLDRSGITIYF. The CDR3 DNA is TGTGCCAGCAGCTTGGACAGATCTGGAATCACCATATATTTT.

The rearrangement links TRBV10-3 to TRBJ1-2, with a weak D call TRBD1 (5 bases). This CDR3 has 13 residues. CDR1 is ENHRY and CDR2 is SYGVKD in the germline V gene. Between the trimmed V and J ends, which lost 7 bases and 2 bases, there was a span of 11 bases. The CDR3 sequence is CAITLDINYGYTF. CDR3 DNA: TGTGCCATCACCTTGGACATAAACTATGGCTACACCTTC.

This clone has only one observation. The V gene is TRBV7-8, the J gene TRBJ2-1, with D maybe TRBD2 (6 bases). Trimming removed 6 bases from V and 3 bases from J, with 9 bases in between. Germline V gene data show CDR1 as SGHVS and CDR2 as FQNEAQ. CDR3 length equals 13 residues. The CDR3 reads CASRPDYYNEQFF. CDR3 in DNA: TGTGCCAGCAGACCGGACTACTACAATGAGCAGTTCTTC.

The CDR3 protein is CSVEREEAFF. In DNA form, the CDR3 reads TGCAGCGTTGAACGGGAGGAAGCTTTCTTT. The gene calls are TRBV29-1 and TRBJ1-1; D gene unclear. The V gene lost 2 bases and the J gene lost 8 bases, with 6 bases spanning the gap. The CDR3 spans 10 residues. Looked up from germline, CDR1 is SQVTM and CDR2 is ANQGSEA.

This clone was detected only a few times. This sequence joins TRBV12-3 or TRBV12-4 and TRBJ1-2; TRBD1 is a possible D gene (6 bases). Trimming cost V 4 bases and J 5 bases, with 8 bases left between them. The CDR3 extends over 12 amino acids. CDR3 DNA: TGTGCCAGCAGTTCCAGGGGATATGGCTACACCTTC. Its translation: CASSSRGYGYTF.

The V gene is TRBV7-2, the J gene TRBJ1-2; weak D call: TRBD1 (5 bases). The germline V and J ends were trimmed by 5 bases and 4 bases, with 14 bases remaining between them. The CDR3 spans 14 residues. Germline V gene sequence: CDR1 SGHTA, CDR2 FQGNSA. CDR3 loop: CASSPQTGAYGYTF. In DNA form, the CDR3 reads TGTGCCAGCAGCCCCCAAACAGGTGCCTATGGCTACACCTTC.

The chain couples TRBV5-1 to TRBJ1-2; the match to TRBD1 covers 7 bases. CDR1 is SGHRS, CDR2 YFSETQ, per germline. This CDR3 comprises 14 residues. The J segment lost 6 bases and the V segment lost 6 bases, leaving 11 bases of the junction unmatched. CDR3 protein: CASTRDSEIHGYTF. Written as DNA, the CDR3 is TGCGCCAGCACCCGGGACAGTGAAATACATGGCTACACCTTC.

The rearrangement links TRBV24-1 to TRBJ2-1; TRBD2 might be the D (5 bases). CDR3 length: 15 amino acids. The V gene lost 6 bases and the J gene lost 4 bases, with 15 bases spanning the gap. Germline CDR1 KGHDR, CDR2 SFDVKD. CDR3 amino acids: CATSYPGIDYNEQFF. DNA of the CDR3: TGTGCCACCAGTTATCCGGGAATCGATTACAATGAGCAGTTCTTC.

Written as DNA, the CDR3 is TGCGCCAGCAGCCCTCGACAGGGGCCGGATGAGCAGTTCTTC. This codes for CASSPRQGPDEQFF. The genes are TRBV5-1 and TRBJ2-1, with TRBD1 matching over 8 bases. Per germline, CDR1 SGHRS and CDR2 YFSETQ. V gave up 4 bases and J gave up 8 bases; unmatched junction bases: 8. The CDR3 has 14 amino acids.

This chain joins TRBV2 and TRBJ2-3, with D possibly matching TRBD2 (6 bases). The CDR3 consists of 12 residues. Germline lookup yields CDR1 SNHLY and CDR2 FYNNEI. V lost 6 bases and J lost 6, with 10 bases in between. In nucleotides, the CDR3 is TGTGCCAGCAGGGCTGGGAGGGATACGCAGTATTTT. Translating it yields CASRAGRDTQYF.

The chain has TRBV5-1 and TRBJ2-3, with 7 positions matching TRBD2. Germline V gene data show CDR1 as SGHRS and CDR2 as YFSETQ. The CDR3 extends over 14 amino acids. V gave up 1 base and J gave up 6 bases; unmatched junction bases: 5. CDR3 in DNA: TGCGCCAGCAGCTTGACGAGGGGAGGGGATACGCAGTATTTT. The encoded protein is CASSLTRGGDTQYF.

The V gene is TRBV14, the J gene TRBJ1-6; possible D gene TRBD1, 6 bases. Trimming left V 3 bases short and J 9 bases short, with 12 bases between. The CDR3 is 14 amino acids. CDR1 is SGHDN, CDR2 FVKESK, per germline. The CDR3 is CASSQRSTGSPLHF. The CDR3, as DNA: TGTGCCAGCAGCCAGAGATCGACAGGTTCACCCCTCCACTTT.

The CDR3 nucleotides are TGTGCCAGCAGCCCTCAGGGACAGCGAGAAGCTTTCTTT. Translated, it gives CASSPQGQREAFF. The rearrangement links TRBV3-1 (or the pseudogene TRBV3-2) to TRBJ1-1; the match to TRBD1 covers 7 bases. Germline CDR1 and CDR2: LGHDT and YNNKEL (reference sequence). J gave up 8 bases and V 4 bases, and 7 bases lay outside the gene matches. The CDR3 is 13 residues long.

Regarding this clone: The sample holds other DNA sequences that translate to the same CDR3. The V gene is TRBV7-9, the J gene TRBJ1-1; a weak D match, TRBD1 (5 bases). The ends were cut back, 2 bases at V and 1 base at J, with 8 bases in the middle. Germline CDR1 SEHNR, CDR2 FQNEAQ (reference sequence). The CDR3 covers 14 residues. CDR3 nucleotides: TGTGCCAGCAGCTTACTAGGGGAGAACACTGAAGCTTTCTTT. Its translation is CASSLLGENTEAFF.

This chain uses TRBV27 with TRBJ1-1; 11 bases align to TRBD1. The CDR3 sequence is 14 residues long. Germline CDR1 MNHEY, CDR2 SMNVEV (reference sequence). Germline trimming cut 7 bases from V and 4 bases from J; bases unmatched to any gene: 5. CDR3 in DNA: TGTGCCAGCACGGACAGGGGGCGAAGCACTGAAGCTTTCTTT. It is translated as CASTDRGRSTEAFF.

The chain joins TRBV5-1 to TRBJ2-5; 10 bases align to TRBD2. CDR1 is SGHRS and CDR2 is YFSETQ in the germline V gene. The V segment lost 4 bases and the J segment 2 bases; nucleotides outside the gene matches: 2. This CDR3 has 14 residues. The CDR3 DNA reads as TGCGCCAGCAGCCTAGCGGGGGTACAAGAGACCCAGTACTTC. Protein product: CASSLAGVQETQYF. Filled out from reference TRBV5-1 and TRBJ2-5, the complete variable domain reads KAGVTQTPRYLIKTRGQQVTLSCSPISGHRSVSWYQQTPGQGLQFLFEYFSETQRNKGNFPGRFSGRQFSNSRSEMNVSTLELGDSALYLCASSLAGVQETQYFGPGTRLLVL.

The chain uses TRBV5-1 and TRBJ2-6, with a tentative D call TRBD1 (6 bases). The CDR3 runs 17 residues. V lost 2 bases and J lost 0, with 12 bases in between. CDR1 is SGHRS, CDR2 YFSETQ, per germline. CDR3 protein: CASSLQGTNSGANVLTF. CDR3 coding DNA: TGCGCCAGCAGCTTACAGGGCACGAACTCTGGGGCCAACGTCCTGACTTTC.

Only one count was recorded for this clone. V and J are TRBV5-1 and TRBJ1-1; 8 bases line up with TRBD1. In germline, CDR1 is SGHRS, CDR2 YFSETQ. This CDR3 region has 16 residues. Trimming cost V 0 bases and J 2 bases; bases outside gene matches: 6. CDR3 DNA sequence: TGCGCCAGCAGCTTGGGGCCAGGGGGCCTAAACACTGAAGCTTTCTTT. This translates into CASSLGPGGLNTEAFF. Filled out from reference TRBV5-1 and TRBJ1-1, the complete variable domain reads KAGVTQTPRYLIKTRGQQVTLSCSPISGHRSVSWYQQTPGQGLQFLFEYFSETQRNKGNFPGRFSGRQFSNSRSEMNVSTLELGDSALYLCASSLGPGGLNTEAFFGQGTRLTVV.

The V call is TRBV27, the J call TRBJ1-1; unclear D gene. Per the germline V gene, CDR1 is MNHEY and CDR2 is SMNVEV (reference sequence). V was clipped by 7 bases and J by 0 bases, with 18 bases between them. The CDR3 runs 16 residues. In nucleotides, the CDR3 is TGTGCCAGCATCTCCCTGGGCAGCCTTATGAACACTGAAGCTTTCTTT. It codes for CASISLGSLMNTEAFF.

The CDR3 sequence is CASSLTGEKLFF. CDR3 in DNA: TGTGCCAGCAGCTTAACAGGCGAAAAACTGTTTTTT. The rearrangement links TRBV6-5 to TRBJ1-4, with a possible D match to TRBD1 (5 bases). CDR1 is MNHEY and CDR2 is SVGAGI in the germline V gene. The CDR3 has 12 amino acids. Trimming shortened V by 6 bases and J by 8 bases, and 10 bases separated the two germline ends.

CDR3 amino acids: CATTSGDTGELFF. The CDR3 nucleotides read TGTGCCACTACCTCAGGGGACACCGGGGAGCTGTTTTTT. The V gene is TRBV27, the J gene TRBJ2-2; possibly TRBD1 for D (6 bases). Trimming cost V 10 bases and J 3 bases, with 12 bases left between them. The CDR3 is 13 residues long. Looked up from germline, CDR1 is MNHEY and CDR2 is SMNVEV (reference sequence).

The gene calls are TRBV14 and TRBJ2-5; 7 nucleotides align to TRBD1. Trimming cost V 3 bases and J 4 bases; bases outside gene matches: 11. CDR3 size: 16 residues. Germline CDR1 reads SGHDN; CDR2 reads FVKESK. This CDR3 reads CASSHAPGQERETQYF. The CDR3, as DNA: TGTGCCAGCAGCCACGCTCCCGGACAGGAACGAGAGACCCAGTACTTC.